Given below is one T cell receptor (beta chain) in context. The authors' processing: Estimation of nucleated cell counts was performed using reference gene primer amplification. Assay used: immunoSEQ multiplex PCR; TCRdb lists only in-frame clones, some missing. V, J and clone size reflect that table, while D and trimming were determined from the DNA. The table includes 200,000 to 250,000 clones, 75% to 90% detected once. The CDR3 contains 15 residues. Per germline, CDR1 LNHDA and CDR2 SQIVND (reference sequence). Germline trimming cut 4 bases from V and 8 bases from J; bases unmatched to any gene: 8. A Seattle source enrolled patients during active infection and followed them longitudinally. This sample was taken from a study of blood T cell repertoires in COVID-19. Study summary: Acute and convalescent COVID-19 samples came from the United States, Italy and Spain.

What was sequenced was peripheral blood. The sequence was collected from a man younger than 45 with COVID-19, enrolled during active disease. The chain couples TRBV19 to TRBJ2-1; 10 bases are a match to TRBD2. The chain's CDR3 is CASSRGLAVGDEQFF. CDR3 in DNA: TGTGCCAGTAGTAGAGGACTAGCGGTAGGAGATGAGCAGTTCTTC.